This T cell receptor beta chain was sequenced in a study of early T cells in non-severe SARS-CoV-2 infection. MiXCR was run by TCRdb on the 5' RACE reads, yielding one entry per CDR3 protein. The sample has more than 25,000 distinct CDR3 sequences, less than 6.5% seen once. This clonotype was seen repeatedly, ten times or more. Germline V gene lookup returns CDR1 DFQATT and CDR2 SNEGSKA (reference sequence). The junction had 8 bases not matched to a gene; V was cut back by 0 bases and J by 5 bases. The CDR3 is made up of 15 amino acids. The sample comprised whole blood. This receptor was taken from an adult who was a healthcare worker with PCR-confirmed SARS-CoV-2 infection or an uninfected control (not recorded which). J is TRBJ2-7 and V is TRBV20-1; 9 bases match TRBD1. The CDR3 sequence is CSARERDREWNEQYF. Written as DNA, the CDR3 is TGCAGTGCTAGAGAACGGGACAGGGAATGGAACGAGCAGTACTTC.